The T cell receptor (beta chain) described here comes from a study of blood T cell repertoires in COVID-19. Study in general: COVID-19 samples, acute and convalescent, were from the United States, Italy and Spain. Nucleic acid was either cDNA or gDNA, and it came from T cells, B-cell-depleted T cells, or PBMCs.

The authors' processing: Amplifying reference gene primers gave estimates of nucleated cell counts. Only in-frame clones appear in the TCRdb table, and some are missing; sequencing was by immunoSEQ multiplex PCR. V, J and clone size are taken as reported in that table, and D and trimming were inferred from the DNA itself. This sample has around 100,000 clones, with approximately 88% found just once. Sequencing was done on a sample of peripheral blood. The TCR comes from a man aged 60 to 75 with acute or convalescent COVID-19.

The CDR3 loop is CASSLEGATAQYF. CDR3 nucleotides: TGCGCCAGCAGCTTGGAGGGGGCCACGGCCCAGTACTTC. This chain uses TRBV5-1 with TRBJ2-5, with TRBD1 identical over 7 bases. The length of the CDR3 is 13 residues. The germline CDR1 and CDR2 sequences are SGHRS and YFSETQ. With 0 bases clipped from V and 9 bases from J, the junction kept 5 bases outside the gene matches. The full variable domain, completed using reference TRBV5-1 and TRBJ2-5, is KAGVTQTPRYLIKTRGQQVTLSCSPISGHRSVSWYQQTPGQGLQFLFEYFSETQRNKGNFPGRFSGRQFSNSRSEMNVSTLELGDSALYLCASSLEGATAQYFGPGTRLLVL.